The present T cell receptor beta chain was sequenced within a study of cytomegalovirus exposure and HLA in healthy donors. The study's findings and limits: Across donors, sequencing depth was assumed by presence/absence analyses to be roughly uniform. In an earlier analysis, productive rearrangement rates for most beta V segments clustered near 87% or 30%. Fewer N-insertions than the roughly 700-donor mean were reportedly shown by an Asian-associated ancestry cluster in a later analysis.

CDR3 length: 16 amino acids. V gave up 3 bases and J gave up 5 bases; unmatched junction bases: 7. Looked up from germline, CDR1 is KGHSH and CDR2 is LQKENI. Primers for the PCR totalled 60 Vbeta and 13 Jbeta. The data were produced by immunoSEQ multiplex PCR, yet TCRdb's version contains in-frame clones alone and is incomplete. The sample shows about 83,000 clones, more than 80% of them seen only once. Comments on this clone: The antigen remains unidentified.

This clonotype originated in a woman under 40 in good health and CMV-seronegative. Input material: PBMCs. The chain joins TRBV18 to TRBJ2-3; 11 bases map to TRBD2. As DNA, the CDR3 is TGTGCCAGCTCACCGGGGACTAGCGGTTTATTAGATACGCAGTATTTT. Translated, it gives CASSPGTSGLLDTQYF.